Listed here are 30 T cell receptor beta chains from one sample, sequenced in a study of blood T cells in healthy people across ages. Through a sample-barcoded 5' primer and a J-beta primer mix, a second PCR was run for roughly 6 to 12 cycles. MiXCR was run by TCRdb on the 5' RACE reads, yielding one entry per CDR3 protein. The table lists fewer than 1,200,000 distinct CDR3 sequences, approximately 25% of them singletons. These same records also appear under a second study, on T cells of mothers and their children.

The sequencing sample was made of blood. These receptors were taken from a girl aged 2 to 9 in good health.

Regarding this clonotype: Likely a read error: the CDR3 ends without its conserved phenylalanine or tryptophan. The chain employs TRBV29-1 and TRBJ1-2; D unclear. The V gene lost 3 bases and the J gene lost 8 bases, with 19 bases spanning the gap. The CDR3 runs 14 residues. Germline assignment: CDR1 SQVTM and CDR2 ANQGSEA. In nucleotides, the CDR3 is TGCAGCGTTGAGCTTCCGGACGGCCCGAGCGGCTACACCCTC. The encoded protein is CSVELPDGPSGYTL.

The V and J genes are TRBV11-2 and TRBJ1-1; D might be TRBD1 (5 bases). Trimming left V 5 bases short and J 0 bases short, with 13 bases between. Germline CDR1 SGHAT, CDR2 FQNNGV. There are 15 residues in the CDR3. CDR3 loop: CASSTFRGMNTEAFF. The CDR3 nucleotides are TGTGCCAGCAGCACCTTCCGGGGGATGAACACTGAAGCTTTCTTT.

The chain has TRBV5-1 and TRBJ2-7; 9 positions match TRBD2. J gave up 4 bases and V 2 bases, and 13 bases lay outside the gene matches. The germline gives CDR1 SGHRS, CDR2 YFSETQ. This CDR3 comprises 17 residues. The CDR3 reads CASSLKENSGREYEQYF. The CDR3 DNA follows: TGCGCCAGCAGCTTAAAAGAAAATAGCGGGAGAGAATACGAGCAGTACTTC.

The chain joins TRBV12-5 to TRBJ2-1; 7 bases agree with TRBD1. V lost 1 base, J lost 9 bases, and 6 bases stayed unmatched. There are 14 residues in the CDR3. Looked up from germline, CDR1 is LGHNT and CDR2 is FRNRAP. The CDR3 sequence is CASGLGQGRGEQFF. DNA for the CDR3: TGTGCTAGTGGTTTGGGACAGGGACGAGGTGAGCAGTTCTTC.

The rearrangement uses TRBV29-1 and TRBJ2-5; either TRBD1 or TRBD2 may fit D (5 bases each). The end of the DNA fits TRBJ2-7 better, so the J call may be wrong. The germline CDR1 and CDR2 sequences are SQVTM and ANQGSEA. This CDR3 is 16 amino acids long. In nucleotides, the CDR3 is TGCAGCGGAGGGGCTCATACCTCGGGGAGTGCCTACGAGCAGTACTTC. Encoded protein: CSGGAHTSGSAYEQYF.

The chain is built from TRBV5-5 and TRBJ2-5, with D possibly matching TRBD2 (6 bases). V was clipped by 2 bases and J by 5 bases, with 16 bases between them. Germline CDR1 is SGHKS and CDR2 is YYEKEE (reference sequence). The CDR3 loop spans 15 amino acids. CDR3 sequence: CASSFLALTRETQYF. The CDR3 region has the DNA TGTGCCAGCAGCTTCCTAGCGCTCACAAGGGAGACCCAGTACTTC.

The genes are TRBV20-1 and TRBJ2-5; 8 positions agree with TRBD2. The DNA end lines up better with TRBJ2-7; the J call may be wrong. The germline V gene has CDR1 DFQATT and CDR2 SNEGSKA (reference sequence). This CDR3 region has 15 residues. For the CDR3, the DNA is TGCAGTGCTATTCCCCGGACTAGCATGACCGGCGAGCAGTACTTC. This encodes CSAIPRTSMTGEQYF.

The gene calls are TRBV20-1 and TRBJ2-7; the match to TRBD2 covers 13 bases. Germline CDR1 reads DFQATT; CDR2 reads SNEGSKA (reference sequence). The CDR3 spans 14 residues. The ends lost 6 bases at V and 7 bases at J; junction bases unmatched: 9. CDR3 loop: CSAEGTSGIGEQYF. CDR3 bases: TGCAGTGCCGAAGGGACTAGCGGGATTGGAGAGCAGTACTTC.

A few counts support this clonotype. This rearrangement joins TRBV7-2 to TRBJ1-6, with unresolved D. V dropped 5 bases and J dropped 7 bases, with 15 bases sitting between them. Germline V gives CDR1 SGHTA, CDR2 FQGNSA. This CDR3 is built from 15 residues. The CDR3 DNA is TGTGCCAGCAGCCCCGTCGCGGGGATCAATTCACCCCTCCACTTT. Translation gives CASSPVAGINSPLHF. Full variable domain (missing parts from reference TRBV7-2 and TRBJ1-6): GAGVSQSPSNKVTEKGKDVELRCDPISGHTALYWYRQSLGQGLEFLIYFQGNSAPDKSGLPSDRFSAERTGGSVSTLTIQRTQQEDSAVYLCASSPVAGINSPLHFGNGTRLTVT.

This clonotype was counted a few times. The rearrangement uses TRBV9 and TRBJ1-3; no definite D call. The germline V gene has CDR1 SGDLS and CDR2 YYNGEE. The CDR3 is made up of 16 amino acids. V was cut by 3 bases and J by 0 bases, with 13 bases left in between. The chain's CDR3 is CASSDSGSLSGNTIYF. In DNA, the CDR3 is TGTGCCAGCAGCGACAGCGGATCCCTCTCTGGAAACACCATATATTTT.

V is TRBV2 and J is TRBJ1-2, with 8 nucleotides matching TRBD1. V shed 7 bases, J shed 4 bases, and the junction held 8 bases outside the gene matches. The germline V gene encodes CDR1 SNHLY and CDR2 FYNNEI. The CDR3 runs 14 residues. CDR3 sequence: CASTDREEAYGYTF. CDR3 bases: TGTGCCAGCACGGACAGGGAAGAGGCCTATGGCTACACCTTC.

This chain uses TRBV20-1 with TRBJ2-7; TRBD2 is a possible D gene (6 bases). From germline, CDR1 is DFQATT and CDR2 SNEGSKA (reference sequence). Trimming shortened V by 6 bases and J by 6 bases, and 21 bases separated the two germline ends. The CDR3 covers 14 residues. As DNA, the CDR3 is TGCAGTGCCGTAGGTGGGGCGGGACCCCTCGAGCAGTACTTC. This codes for CSAVGGAGPLEQYF.

V usage is TRBV2 and J usage is TRBJ2-5; 7 bases are a match to TRBD1. CDR1 SNHLY and CDR2 FYNNEI come from the germline V gene. The CDR3 totals 15 residues. V trimming: 6 bases; J trimming: 1 base; junction bases outside the gene matches: 8. In DNA form, the CDR3 reads TGTGCCAGCAGGAAGGGACAGACACTCCAAGAGACCCAGTACTTC. Translation: CASRKGQTLQETQYF.

V and J are TRBV4-2 and TRBJ2-1; D ambiguous. V shed 6 bases and J shed 6 bases, with 15 bases lying between them. Germline values: CDR1 LGHNA, CDR2 YNFKEQ. This CDR3 region has 14 residues. CDR3 DNA sequence: TGTGCCAGCAGTCTACCTCTAGAGTCCAATGAGCAGTTCTTC. Its protein is CASSLPLESNEQFF.

The chain links TRBV12-3 or TRBV12-4 to TRBJ1-4; 7 bases are a match to TRBD1. V trimming: 3 bases; J trimming: 4 bases; junction bases outside the gene matches: 8. CDR3 size: 16 residues. The CDR3 sequence: CASSFILTGINEKLFF. The CDR3 nucleotides are TGTGCCAGCAGTTTTATCCTGACAGGGATTAATGAAAAACTGTTTTTT.

This clonotype came up a few times. Possible read error: a much larger clone is one base away. This chain uses TRBV6-2 or TRBV6-3 with TRBJ1-5, with a weak D call TRBD1 (5 bases). CDR3 length: 12 residues. Germline V gene sequence: CDR1 MNHEY, CDR2 SVGEGT. The CDR3 DNA reads as TGTGTCAGCAGTTCCGGTGGGGGGCCCCAGCATTTT. The encoded protein is CVSSSGGGPQHF.

This chain connects TRBV6-5 to TRBJ1-2, with D hard to call. There are 11 residues in the CDR3. The germline V gene has CDR1 MNHEY and CDR2 SVGAGI. Between the trimmed V and J ends, which lost 8 bases and 3 bases, there was a span of 7 bases. The CDR3 bases are TGTGCCAGCCACAGCCACTATGGCTACACCTTC. Translated, it gives CASHSHYGYTF.

This clonotype was observed a few times. The CDR3 sequence: CASSDLVGADGYTF. The CDR3 nucleotides read TGCGCCAGCAGCGATTTAGTTGGCGCGGATGGCTACACCTTC. The chain recombines TRBV5-1 with TRBJ1-2, with no clear D. V lost 4 bases and J lost 6, with 16 bases in between. Germline V gene sequence: CDR1 SGHRS, CDR2 YFSETQ. This CDR3 is 14 amino acids long.

This clonotype was observed a few times. The chain carries TRBV10-1 and TRBJ1-2, with a possible D match to TRBD1 (5 bases). V was pared by 2 bases and J by 10 bases, with 14 bases between. Looked up from germline, CDR1 is WNHNN and CDR2 is SYGVQD (reference sequence). The CDR3 is 13 residues long. The CDR3 here is CASSERVDSHYTF. The CDR3 DNA reads as TGCGCCAGCAGTGAGAGGGTCGACAGCCACTACACCTTC.

The gene calls are TRBV10-2 and TRBJ1-2; D is undetermined. Germline CDR1 and CDR2: WSHSY and SAAADI. The CDR3 is 14 residues long. Deletions cut 6 bases from V and 8 bases from J, with 19 bases between. This chain's CDR3 is CASRAPGNPGGYTF. CDR3 sequence (DNA): TGCGCCAGCAGGGCTCCCGGGAACCCAGGAGGCTACACCTTC.

The chain's CDR3 is CASDPRQGYLDEQFF. CDR3 in DNA: TGTGCCAGTGACCCAAGACAGGGGTATTTGGATGAGCAGTTCTTC. The V gene is TRBV2, the J gene TRBJ2-1; 8 bases are a match to TRBD1. Germline loops: CDR1 SNHLY, CDR2 FYNNEI. The CDR3 consists of 15 residues. Germline trimming cut 9 bases from V and 8 bases from J; bases unmatched to any gene: 15.

This clonotype occurred a few times. V is TRBV27 and J is TRBJ1-2; the D is unclear. In germline, CDR1 is MNHEY, CDR2 SMNVEV (reference sequence). With 0 bases removed from V and 0 bases from J, the gap between germline ends came to 8 bases. The CDR3 has 15 residues. The CDR3 bases are TGTGCCAGCAGTTTATCTTTTGGGTCTAACTATGGCTACACCTTC. It codes for CASSLSFGSNYGYTF.

In this sample, this clonotype turned up a few times. The rearrangement joins TRBV3-1 to TRBJ2-3, with D possibly being TRBD2 (6 bases). This CDR3 spans 13 amino acids. Germline V gene data show CDR1 as LGHDT and CDR2 as YNNKEL (reference sequence). Trimming left V 4 bases short and J 8 bases short, with 13 bases between. The CDR3 coding sequence is TGTGCCAGCAGCCCTGACTCGGAGGGTACGCAGTATTTT. It codes for CASSPDSEGTQYF.

This rearrangement joins TRBV20-1 to TRBJ2-1; the match to TRBD1 covers 11 bases. The end of the DNA is better explained by TRBJ2-7, so the J call may be wrong. This CDR3 has 14 residues. Germline lookup yields CDR1 DFQATT and CDR2 SNEGSKA (reference sequence). The chain's CDR3 is CSALGTGGTYEQYF. The CDR3 nucleotides are TGCAGTGCCCTAGGGACAGGGGGGACCTACGAGCAGTACTTC.

The chain couples TRBV28 to TRBJ1-2; D is uncertain. The CDR3 consists of 12 residues. Trimming cost V 5 bases and J 6 bases, with 10 bases left between them. CDR1 MDHEN and CDR2 SYDVKM come from the germline V gene. The CDR3 coding sequence is TGTGCCAGCAGTATAAGGGCGGATGGCTACACCTTC. Amino acid sequence: CASSIRADGYTF.

The chain carries TRBV7-2 and TRBJ1-4, with D possibly matching TRBD1 (5 bases). V gave up 5 bases and J gave up 7 bases, with 17 bases separating them. The CDR3 loop spans 15 amino acids. CDR1 and CDR2 (germline): SGHTA, FQGNSA. The CDR3, as DNA: TGTGCCAGCAGCCCGAGACTGGGGGGTGGTGAAAAACTGTTTTTT. Translating it yields CASSPRLGGGEKLFF.

The gene calls are TRBV7-9 and TRBJ1-2; the D is unclear. The CDR3 consists of 13 residues. V lost 0 bases and J 7 bases, leaving 9 bases between the germline ends. Germline CDR1 SEHNR, CDR2 FQNEAQ (reference sequence). The DNA of the CDR3 is TGTGCCAGCAGCTTAGCCTCTATTAGTGGCTACACCTTC. Its translation: CASSLASISGYTF.

The CDR3: CASTRLPTYEQYF. Here the CDR3 DNA reads TGTGCCAGCACCCGTTTACCAACCTACGAGCAGTACTTC. J is TRBJ2-7 and V is TRBV6-6; no clear D gene. V gave up 7 bases and J gave up 2 bases, with 12 bases separating them. In germline, CDR1 is MNHNY, CDR2 SVGAGI (reference sequence). The CDR3 loop spans 13 amino acids.

Only a few counts were recorded for this clonotype. The chain links TRBV9 to TRBJ2-1, with TRBD1 identical over 8 bases. J lost 4 bases, V lost 0 bases, and 9 bases had no gene match. This CDR3 region has 17 residues. Germline values: CDR1 SGDLS, CDR2 YYNGEE. Here the CDR3 DNA reads TGTGCCAGCAGCGTAGGCAGGGGGCGGAAAGTTTACAATGAGCAGTTCTTC. It encodes CASSVGRGRKVYNEQFF.

This chain connects TRBV10-3 to TRBJ1-2, with D uncertain. CDR3 length equals 18 residues. V dropped 6 bases and J dropped 4 bases, with 27 bases sitting between them. Germline CDR1 ENHRY, CDR2 SYGVKD. The CDR3, as DNA: TGTGCCATCAGGGGGTCGTTTAGAAGGGAAGATGAGACCTATGGCTACACCTTC. Translation gives CAIRGSFRREDETYGYTF.